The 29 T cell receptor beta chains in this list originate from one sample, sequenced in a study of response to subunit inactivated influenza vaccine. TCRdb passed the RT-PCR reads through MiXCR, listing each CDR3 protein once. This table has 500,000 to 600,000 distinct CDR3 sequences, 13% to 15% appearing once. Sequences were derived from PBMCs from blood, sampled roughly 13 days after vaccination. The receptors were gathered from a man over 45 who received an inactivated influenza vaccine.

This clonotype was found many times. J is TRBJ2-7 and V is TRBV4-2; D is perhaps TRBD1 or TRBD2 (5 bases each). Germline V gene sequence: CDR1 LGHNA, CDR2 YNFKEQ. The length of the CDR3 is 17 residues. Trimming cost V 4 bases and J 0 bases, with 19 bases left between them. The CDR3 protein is CASSPRLSGTSSYEQYF. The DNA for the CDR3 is TGTGCCAGCAGCCCAAGGCTTTCAGGGACCAGCTCCTACGAGCAGTACTTC.

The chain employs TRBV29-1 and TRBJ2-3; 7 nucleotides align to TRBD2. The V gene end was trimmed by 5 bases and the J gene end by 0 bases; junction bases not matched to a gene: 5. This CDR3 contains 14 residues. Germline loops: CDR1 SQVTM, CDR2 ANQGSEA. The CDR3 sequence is CSVRAGTSTDTQYF. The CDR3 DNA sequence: TGCAGCGTTCGAGCGGGGACTAGCACAGATACGCAGTATTTT.

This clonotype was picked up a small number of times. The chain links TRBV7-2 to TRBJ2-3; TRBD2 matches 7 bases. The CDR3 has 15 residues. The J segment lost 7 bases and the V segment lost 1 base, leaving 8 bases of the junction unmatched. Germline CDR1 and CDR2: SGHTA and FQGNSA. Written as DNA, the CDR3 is TGTGCCAGCAGCTTAGTCGGGCGGGGGTCGAATACGCAGTATTTT. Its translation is CASSLVGRGSNTQYF.

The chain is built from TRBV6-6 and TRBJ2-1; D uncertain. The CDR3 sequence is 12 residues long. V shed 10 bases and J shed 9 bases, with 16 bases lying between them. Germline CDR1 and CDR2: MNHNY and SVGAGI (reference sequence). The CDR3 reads CATDDKTSEQFF. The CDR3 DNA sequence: TGTGCCACCGATGACAAGACCAGTGAGCAGTTCTTC.

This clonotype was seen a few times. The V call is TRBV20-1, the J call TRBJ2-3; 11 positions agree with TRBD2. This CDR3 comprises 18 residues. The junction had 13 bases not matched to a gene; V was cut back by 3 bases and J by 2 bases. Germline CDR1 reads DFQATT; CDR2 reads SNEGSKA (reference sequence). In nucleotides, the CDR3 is TGCAGTGCTAGCCCCCCACCGGGACTAGCGGAATCCACAGATACGCAGTATTTT. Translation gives CSASPPPGLAESTDTQYF.

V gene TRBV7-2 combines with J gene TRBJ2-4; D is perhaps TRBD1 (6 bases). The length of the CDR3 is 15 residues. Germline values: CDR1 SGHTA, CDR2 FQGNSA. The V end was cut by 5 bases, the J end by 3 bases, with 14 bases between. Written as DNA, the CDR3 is TGTGCCAGCAGCCCACAGGGAATGGACAAAAACATTCAGTACTTC. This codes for CASSPQGMDKNIQYF.

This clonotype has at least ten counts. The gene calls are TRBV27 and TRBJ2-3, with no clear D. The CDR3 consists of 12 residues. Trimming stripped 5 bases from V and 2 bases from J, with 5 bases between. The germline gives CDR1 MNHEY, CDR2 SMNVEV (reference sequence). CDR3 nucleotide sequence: TGTGCCAGCAGTGGCGACACAGATACGCAGTATTTT. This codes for CASSGDTDTQYF.

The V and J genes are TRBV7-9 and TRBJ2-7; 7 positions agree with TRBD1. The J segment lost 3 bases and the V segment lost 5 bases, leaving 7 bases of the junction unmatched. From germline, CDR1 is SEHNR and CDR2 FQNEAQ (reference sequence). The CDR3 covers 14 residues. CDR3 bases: TGTGCCAGCAGCCCCGGGACAGCCTACTACGAGCAGTACTTC. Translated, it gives CASSPGTAYYEQYF.

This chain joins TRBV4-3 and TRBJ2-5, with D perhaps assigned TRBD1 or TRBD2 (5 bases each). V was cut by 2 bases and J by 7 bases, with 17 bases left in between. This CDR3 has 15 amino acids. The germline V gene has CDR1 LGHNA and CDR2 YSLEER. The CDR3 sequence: CASSQQQAGRRTQYF. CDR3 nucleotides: TGCGCCAGCAGCCAACAACAGGCGGGTCGGCGGACCCAGTACTTC.

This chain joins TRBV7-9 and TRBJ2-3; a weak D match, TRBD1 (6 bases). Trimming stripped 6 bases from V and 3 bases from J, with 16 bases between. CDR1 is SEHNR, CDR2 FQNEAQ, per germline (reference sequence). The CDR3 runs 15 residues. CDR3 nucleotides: TGTGCCAGCAGTTCTCAGGGGATTGGAACAGATACGCAGTATTTT. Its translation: CASSSQGIGTDTQYF.

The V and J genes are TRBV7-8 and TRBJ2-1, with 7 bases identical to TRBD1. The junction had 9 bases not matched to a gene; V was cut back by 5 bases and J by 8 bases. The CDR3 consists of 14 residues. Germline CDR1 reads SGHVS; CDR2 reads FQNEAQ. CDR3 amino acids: CASSVDRVGHEQFF. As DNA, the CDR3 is TGTGCCAGCAGCGTTGACAGGGTAGGACATGAGCAGTTCTTC.

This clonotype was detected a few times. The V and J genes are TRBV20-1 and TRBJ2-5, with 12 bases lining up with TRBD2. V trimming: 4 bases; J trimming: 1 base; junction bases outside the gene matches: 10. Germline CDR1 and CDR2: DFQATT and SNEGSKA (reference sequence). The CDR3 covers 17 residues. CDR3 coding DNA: TGCAGTGCTATTGATCCTAGCGGGGGGGGACGCCAAGAGACCCAGTACTTC. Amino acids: CSAIDPSGGGRQETQYF.

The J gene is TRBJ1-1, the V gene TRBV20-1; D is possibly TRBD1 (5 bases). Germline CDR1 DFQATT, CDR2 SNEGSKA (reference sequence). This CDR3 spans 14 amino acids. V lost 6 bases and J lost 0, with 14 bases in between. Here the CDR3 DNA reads TGCAGTGCCCCGAGGGCAGGGTTGAACACTGAAGCTTTCTTT. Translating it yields CSAPRAGLNTEAFF.

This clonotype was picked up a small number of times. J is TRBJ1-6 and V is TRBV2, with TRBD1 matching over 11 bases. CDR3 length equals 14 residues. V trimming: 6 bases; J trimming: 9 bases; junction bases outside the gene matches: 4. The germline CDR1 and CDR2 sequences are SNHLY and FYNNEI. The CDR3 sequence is CASSRDRGTSPLHF. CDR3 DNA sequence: TGTGCCAGCAGCCGGGACAGGGGGACTTCACCCCTCCACTTT.

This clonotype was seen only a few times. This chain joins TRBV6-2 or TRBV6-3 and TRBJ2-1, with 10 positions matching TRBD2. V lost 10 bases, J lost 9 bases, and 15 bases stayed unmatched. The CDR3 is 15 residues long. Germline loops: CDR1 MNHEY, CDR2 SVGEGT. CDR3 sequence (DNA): TGTGCCACCAAAAGGAGCGGGAGGGCCGGAGGTGAGCAGTTCTTC. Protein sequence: CATKRSGRAGGEQFF.

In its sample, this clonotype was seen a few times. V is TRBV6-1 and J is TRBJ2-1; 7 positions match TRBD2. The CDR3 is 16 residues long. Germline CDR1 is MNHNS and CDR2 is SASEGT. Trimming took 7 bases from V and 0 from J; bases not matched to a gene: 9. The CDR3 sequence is CASTTGWGGSYNEQFF. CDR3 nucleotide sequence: TGTGCCAGCACCACTGGCTGGGGGGGCTCCTACAATGAGCAGTTCTTC.

CDR3 protein: CASSWGGRSTDTQYF. CDR3 in DNA: TGTGCCAGCAGCTGGGGGGGTAGAAGCACAGATACGCAGTATTTT. V usage is TRBV5-5 and J usage is TRBJ2-3, with 7 bases fitting TRBD2. Trimming took 3 bases from V and 0 from J; bases not matched to a gene: 4. This CDR3 has 15 amino acids. Per germline, CDR1 SGHKS and CDR2 YYEKEE (reference sequence).

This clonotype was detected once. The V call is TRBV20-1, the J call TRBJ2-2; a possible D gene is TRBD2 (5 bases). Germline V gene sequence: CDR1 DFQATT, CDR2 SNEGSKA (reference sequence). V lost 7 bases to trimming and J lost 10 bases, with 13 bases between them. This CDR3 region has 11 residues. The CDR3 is CSVASREELFF. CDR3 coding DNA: TGCAGTGTGGCTAGCCGAGAGGAGCTGTTTTTT.

The chain's CDR3 is CSARASGRADEQYF. The CDR3 coding sequence is TGCAGTGCTAGGGCTAGCGGGAGGGCCGACGAGCAGTACTTC. The gene calls are TRBV20-1 and TRBJ2-7; 12 nucleotides line up with TRBD2. V trimming: 3 bases; J trimming: 5 bases; junction bases outside the gene matches: 5. There are 14 residues in the CDR3. Per the germline V gene, CDR1 is DFQATT and CDR2 is SNEGSKA (reference sequence).

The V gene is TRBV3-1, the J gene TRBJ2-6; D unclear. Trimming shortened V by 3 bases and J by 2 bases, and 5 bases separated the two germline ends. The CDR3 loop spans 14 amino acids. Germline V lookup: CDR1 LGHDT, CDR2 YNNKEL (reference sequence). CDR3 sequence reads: CASSHRAGANVLTF. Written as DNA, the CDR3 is TGTGCCAGCAGCCATCGAGCTGGGGCCAACGTCCTGACTTTC.

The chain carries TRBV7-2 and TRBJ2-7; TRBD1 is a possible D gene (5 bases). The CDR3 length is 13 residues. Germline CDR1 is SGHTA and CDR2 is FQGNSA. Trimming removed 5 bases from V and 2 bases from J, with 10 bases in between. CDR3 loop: CASSRTSPYEQYF. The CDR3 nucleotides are TGTGCCAGCAGCCGGACATCCCCCTACGAGCAGTACTTC.

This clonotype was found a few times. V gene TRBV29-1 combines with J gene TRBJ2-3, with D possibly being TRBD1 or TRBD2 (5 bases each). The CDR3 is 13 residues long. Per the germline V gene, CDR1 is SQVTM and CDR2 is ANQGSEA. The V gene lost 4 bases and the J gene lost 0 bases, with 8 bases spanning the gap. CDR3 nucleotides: TGCAGCGTTGTGAGGGGAAGCACAGATACGCAGTATTTT. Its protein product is CSVVRGSTDTQYF.

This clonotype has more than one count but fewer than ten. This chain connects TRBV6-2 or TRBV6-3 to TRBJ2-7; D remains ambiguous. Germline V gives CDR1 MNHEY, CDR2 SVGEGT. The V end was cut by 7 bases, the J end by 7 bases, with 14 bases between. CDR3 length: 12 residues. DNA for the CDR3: TGTGCCAGCACCCTAGGGTCTAGGGAGCAGTACTTC. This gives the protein CASTLGSREQYF.

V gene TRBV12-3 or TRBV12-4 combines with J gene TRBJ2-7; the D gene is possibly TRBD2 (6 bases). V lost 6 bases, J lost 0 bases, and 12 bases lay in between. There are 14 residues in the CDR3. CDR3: CASRNVGSSYEQYF. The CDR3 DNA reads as TGTGCCAGCAGGAATGTCGGGAGCTCCTACGAGCAGTACTTC.

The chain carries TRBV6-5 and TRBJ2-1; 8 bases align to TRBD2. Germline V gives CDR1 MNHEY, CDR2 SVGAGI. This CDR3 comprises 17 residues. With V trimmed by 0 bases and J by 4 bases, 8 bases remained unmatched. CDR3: CASSYSRTGGTYNEQFF. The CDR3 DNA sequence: TGTGCCAGCAGTTACTCGAGAACGGGAGGGACTTACAATGAGCAGTTCTTC.

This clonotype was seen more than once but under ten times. The CDR3 DNA sequence: TGTGCCAGCAGCTTAGGATGGAGGGGACAGGGTATTTCTGGGGCCAACGTCCTGACTTTC. This codes for CASSLGWRGQGISGANVLTF. The rearrangement links TRBV11-2 to TRBJ2-6; 9 bases line up with TRBD1. After removal of 1 base from V and 1 base from J, the junction contained 11 bases not matched to a gene. This CDR3 has 20 amino acids. Germline V gives CDR1 SGHAT, CDR2 FQNNGV.

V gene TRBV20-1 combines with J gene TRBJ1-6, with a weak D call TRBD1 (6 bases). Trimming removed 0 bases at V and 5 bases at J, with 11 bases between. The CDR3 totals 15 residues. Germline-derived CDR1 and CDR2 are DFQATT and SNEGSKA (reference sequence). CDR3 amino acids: CSARDGGGDNSPLHF. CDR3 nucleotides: TGCAGTGCTAGAGACGGAGGGGGGGATAATTCACCCCTCCACTTT.

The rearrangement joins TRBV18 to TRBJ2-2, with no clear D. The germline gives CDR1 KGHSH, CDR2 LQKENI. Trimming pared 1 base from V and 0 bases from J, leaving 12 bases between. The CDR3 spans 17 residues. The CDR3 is CASSPQFGRANTGELFF. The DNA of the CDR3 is TGTGCCAGCTCACCACAGTTTGGACGGGCGAACACCGGGGAGCTGTTTTTT.

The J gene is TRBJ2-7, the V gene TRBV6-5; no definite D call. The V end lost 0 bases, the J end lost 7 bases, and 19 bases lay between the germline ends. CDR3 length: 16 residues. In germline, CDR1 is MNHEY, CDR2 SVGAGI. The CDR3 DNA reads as TGTGCCAGCAGTTACTCGTGGGTCCAAGGCCTAGAAGAGCAGTACTTC. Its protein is CASSYSWVQGLEEQYF.